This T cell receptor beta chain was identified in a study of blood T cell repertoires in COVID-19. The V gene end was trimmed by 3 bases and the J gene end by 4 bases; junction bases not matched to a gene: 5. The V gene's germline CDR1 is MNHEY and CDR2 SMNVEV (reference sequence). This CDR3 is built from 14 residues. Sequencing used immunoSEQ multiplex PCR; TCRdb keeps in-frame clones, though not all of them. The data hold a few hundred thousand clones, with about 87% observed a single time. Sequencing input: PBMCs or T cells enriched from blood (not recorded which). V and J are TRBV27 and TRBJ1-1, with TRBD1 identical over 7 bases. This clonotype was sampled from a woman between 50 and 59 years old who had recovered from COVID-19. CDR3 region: CASSFIGGGTEAFF. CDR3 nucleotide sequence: TGTGCCAGCAGTTTTATAGGGGGCGGCACTGAAGCTTTCTTT.